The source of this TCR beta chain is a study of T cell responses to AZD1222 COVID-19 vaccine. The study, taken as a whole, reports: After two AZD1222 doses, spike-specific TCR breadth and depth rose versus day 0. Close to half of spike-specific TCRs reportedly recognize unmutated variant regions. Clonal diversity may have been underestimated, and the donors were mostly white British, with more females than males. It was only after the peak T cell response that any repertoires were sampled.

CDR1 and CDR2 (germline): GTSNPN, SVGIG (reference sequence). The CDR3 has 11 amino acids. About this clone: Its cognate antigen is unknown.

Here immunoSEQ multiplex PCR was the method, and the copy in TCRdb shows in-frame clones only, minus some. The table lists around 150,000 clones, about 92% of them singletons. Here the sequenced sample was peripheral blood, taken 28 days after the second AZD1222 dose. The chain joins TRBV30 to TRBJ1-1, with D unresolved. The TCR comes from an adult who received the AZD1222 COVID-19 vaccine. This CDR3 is CAQLLPTEAFF. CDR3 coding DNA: TGTGCTCAATTGCTTCCCACTGAAGCTTTCTTT.